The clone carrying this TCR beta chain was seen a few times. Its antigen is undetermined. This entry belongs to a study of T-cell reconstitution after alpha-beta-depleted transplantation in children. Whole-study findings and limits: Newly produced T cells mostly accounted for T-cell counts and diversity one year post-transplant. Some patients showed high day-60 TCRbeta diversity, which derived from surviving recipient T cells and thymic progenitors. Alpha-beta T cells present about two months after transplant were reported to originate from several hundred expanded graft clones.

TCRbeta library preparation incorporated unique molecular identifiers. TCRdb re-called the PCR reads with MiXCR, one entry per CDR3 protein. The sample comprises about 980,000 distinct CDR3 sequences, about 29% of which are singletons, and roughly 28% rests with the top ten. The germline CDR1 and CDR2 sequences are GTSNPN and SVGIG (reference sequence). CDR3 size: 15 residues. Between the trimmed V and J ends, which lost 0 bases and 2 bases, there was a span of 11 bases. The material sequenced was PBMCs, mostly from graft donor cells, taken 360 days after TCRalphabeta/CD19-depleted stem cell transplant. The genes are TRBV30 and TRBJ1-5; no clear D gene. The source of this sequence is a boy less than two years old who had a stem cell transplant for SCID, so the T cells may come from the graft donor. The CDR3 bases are TGTGCCTGGAGTGTGCCCGGACGCGGCAATCAGCCCCAGCATTTT. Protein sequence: CAWSVPGRGNQPQHF.